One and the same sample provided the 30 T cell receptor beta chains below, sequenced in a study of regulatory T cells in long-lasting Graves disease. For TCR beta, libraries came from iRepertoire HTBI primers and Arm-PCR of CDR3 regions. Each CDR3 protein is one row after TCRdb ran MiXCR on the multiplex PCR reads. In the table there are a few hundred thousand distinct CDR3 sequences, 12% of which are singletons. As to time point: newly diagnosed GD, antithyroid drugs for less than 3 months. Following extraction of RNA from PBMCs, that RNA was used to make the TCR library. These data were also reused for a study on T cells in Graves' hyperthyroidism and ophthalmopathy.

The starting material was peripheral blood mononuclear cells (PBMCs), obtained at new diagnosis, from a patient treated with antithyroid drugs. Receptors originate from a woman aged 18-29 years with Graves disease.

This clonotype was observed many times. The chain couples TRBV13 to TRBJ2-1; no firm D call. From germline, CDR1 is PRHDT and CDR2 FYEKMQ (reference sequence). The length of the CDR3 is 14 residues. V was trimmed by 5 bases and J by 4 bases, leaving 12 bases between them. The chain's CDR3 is CASSPADRYNEQFF. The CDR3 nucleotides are TGTGCCAGCAGCCCCGCGGACCGATACAATGAGCAGTTCTTC.

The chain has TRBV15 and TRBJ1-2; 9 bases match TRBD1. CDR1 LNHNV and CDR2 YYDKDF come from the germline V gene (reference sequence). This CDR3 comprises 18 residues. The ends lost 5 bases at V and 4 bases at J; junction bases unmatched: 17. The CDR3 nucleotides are TGTGCCACCAGCTTTGACGGGACAGGGTTGGGGGCCAGCTATGGCTACACCTTC. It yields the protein CATSFDGTGLGASYGYTF.

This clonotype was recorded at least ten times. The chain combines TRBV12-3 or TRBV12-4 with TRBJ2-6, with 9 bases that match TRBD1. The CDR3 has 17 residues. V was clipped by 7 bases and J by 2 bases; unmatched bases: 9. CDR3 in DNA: TGTGCCAGCACCTTCGGGACAGGGATCGCTGGGGCCAACGTCCTGACTTTC. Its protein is CASTFGTGIAGANVLTF.

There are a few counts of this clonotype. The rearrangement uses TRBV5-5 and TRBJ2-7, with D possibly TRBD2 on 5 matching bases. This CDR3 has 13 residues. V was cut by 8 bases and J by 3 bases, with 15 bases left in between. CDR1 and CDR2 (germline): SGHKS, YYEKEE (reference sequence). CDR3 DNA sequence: TGTGCCAGTGGACTCTTGGGCAGCTACGAGCAGTACGTC. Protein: CASGLLGSYEQYV.

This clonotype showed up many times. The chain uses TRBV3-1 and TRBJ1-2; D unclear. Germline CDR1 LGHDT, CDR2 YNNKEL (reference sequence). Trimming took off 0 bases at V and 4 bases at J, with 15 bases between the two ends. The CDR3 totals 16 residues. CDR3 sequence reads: CASSQDLVHSLYGYTF. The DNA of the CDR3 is TGTGCCAGCAGCCAAGATCTTGTTCACAGTCTCTATGGCTACACCTTC.

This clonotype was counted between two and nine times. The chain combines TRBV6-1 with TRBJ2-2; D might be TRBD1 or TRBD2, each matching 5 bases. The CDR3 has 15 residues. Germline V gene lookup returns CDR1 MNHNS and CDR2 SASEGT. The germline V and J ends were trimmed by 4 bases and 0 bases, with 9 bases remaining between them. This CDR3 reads CASSVGPSNTGELFF. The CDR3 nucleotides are TGTGCCAGCAGTGTGGGACCTTCGAACACCGGGGAGCTGTTTTTT.

The CDR3 nucleotides read TGTGCCAGCAGCTTAGGGTACCTAGCATCGGAAACCTACGAGCAGTACTTC. It specifies CASSLGYLASETYEQYF. The chain links TRBV7-3 to TRBJ2-7; weak D call: TRBD2 (5 bases). V lost 2 bases and J 2 bases, leaving 19 bases between the germline ends. Per germline, CDR1 SGHTA and CDR2 FQGTGA. The CDR3 consists of 17 residues.

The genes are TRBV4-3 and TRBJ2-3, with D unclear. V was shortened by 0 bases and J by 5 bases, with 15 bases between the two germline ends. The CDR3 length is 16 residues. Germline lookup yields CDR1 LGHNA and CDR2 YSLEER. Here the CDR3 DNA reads TGCGCCAGCAGCCAAGAAGAGACATCCCGAGGAGATACGCAGTATTTT. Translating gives CASSQEETSRGDTQYF.

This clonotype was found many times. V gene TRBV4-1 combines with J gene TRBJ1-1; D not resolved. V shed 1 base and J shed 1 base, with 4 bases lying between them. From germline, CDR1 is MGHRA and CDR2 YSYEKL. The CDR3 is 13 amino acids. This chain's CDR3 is CASSQVENTEAFF. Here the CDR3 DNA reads TGCGCCAGCAGCCAAGTCGAGAACACTGAAGCTTTCTTT.

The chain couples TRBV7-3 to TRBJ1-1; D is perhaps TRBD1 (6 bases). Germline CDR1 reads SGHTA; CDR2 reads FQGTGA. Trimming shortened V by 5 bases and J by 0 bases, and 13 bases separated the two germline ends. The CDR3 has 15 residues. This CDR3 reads CASSPTGPMNTEAFF. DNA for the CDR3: TGTGCCAGCAGCCCGACAGGTCCCATGAACACTGAAGCTTTCTTT.

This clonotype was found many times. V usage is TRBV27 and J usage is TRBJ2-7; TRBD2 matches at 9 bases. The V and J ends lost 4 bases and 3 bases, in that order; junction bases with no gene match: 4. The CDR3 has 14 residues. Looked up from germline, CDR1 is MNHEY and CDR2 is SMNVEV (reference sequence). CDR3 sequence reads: CASSSIAGVYEQYF. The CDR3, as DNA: TGTGCCAGCAGTTCCATAGCGGGAGTCTACGAGCAGTACTTC.

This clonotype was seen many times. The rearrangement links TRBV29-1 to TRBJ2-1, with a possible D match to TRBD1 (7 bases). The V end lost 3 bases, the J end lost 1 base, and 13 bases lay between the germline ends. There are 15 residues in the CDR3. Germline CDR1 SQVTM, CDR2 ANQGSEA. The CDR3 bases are TGCAGCGTTGAGGAGGGGGCCGCATCCTACAATGAGCAGTTCTTC. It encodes CSVEEGAASYNEQFF.

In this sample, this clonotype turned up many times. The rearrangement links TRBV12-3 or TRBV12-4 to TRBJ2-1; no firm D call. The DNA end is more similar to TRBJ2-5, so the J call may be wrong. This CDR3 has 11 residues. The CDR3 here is CASSLIETQYF. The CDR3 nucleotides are TGTGCCAGCAGTTTAATAGAGACCCAGTACTTC.

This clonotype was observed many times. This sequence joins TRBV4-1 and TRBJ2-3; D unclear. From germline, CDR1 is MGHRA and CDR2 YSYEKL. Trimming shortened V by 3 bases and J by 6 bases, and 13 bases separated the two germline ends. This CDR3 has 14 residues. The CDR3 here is CASSQLAVVDTQYF. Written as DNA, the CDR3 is TGCGCCAGCAGCCAGCTTGCGGTGGTGGATACGCAGTATTTT.

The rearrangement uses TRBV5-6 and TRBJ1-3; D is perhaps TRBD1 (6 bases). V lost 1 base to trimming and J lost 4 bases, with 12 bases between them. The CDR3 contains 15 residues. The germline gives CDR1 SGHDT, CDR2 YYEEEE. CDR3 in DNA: TGTGCCAGCAGCTTGAGTCCAGGGGCCGGAAACACCATATATTTT. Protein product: CASSLSPGAGNTIYF. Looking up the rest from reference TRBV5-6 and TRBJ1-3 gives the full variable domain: DAGVTQSPTHLIKTRGQQVTLRCSPKSGHDTVSWYQQALGQGPQFIFQYYEEEERQRGNFPDRFSGHQFPNYSSELNVNALLLGDSALYLCASSLSPGAGNTIYFGEGSWLTVV.

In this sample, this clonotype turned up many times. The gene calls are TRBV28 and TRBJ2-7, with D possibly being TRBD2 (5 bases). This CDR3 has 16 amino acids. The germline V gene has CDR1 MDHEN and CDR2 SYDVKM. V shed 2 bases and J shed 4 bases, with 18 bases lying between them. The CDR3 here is CASSLDAGSHPYEQYF. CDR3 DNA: TGTGCCAGCAGTTTAGACGCGGGCAGTCACCCTTACGAGCAGTACTTC.

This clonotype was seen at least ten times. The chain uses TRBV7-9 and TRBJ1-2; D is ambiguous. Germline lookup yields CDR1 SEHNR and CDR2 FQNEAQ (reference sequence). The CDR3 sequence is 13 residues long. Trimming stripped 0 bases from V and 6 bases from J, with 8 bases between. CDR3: CASSLAAGDGYTF. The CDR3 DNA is TGTGCCAGCAGCTTAGCCGCCGGGGATGGCTACACCTTC.

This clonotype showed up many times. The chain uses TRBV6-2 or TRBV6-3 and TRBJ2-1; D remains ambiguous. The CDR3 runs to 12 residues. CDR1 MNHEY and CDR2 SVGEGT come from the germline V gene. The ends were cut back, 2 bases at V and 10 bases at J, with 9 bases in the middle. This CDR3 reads CASSYAGREQFF. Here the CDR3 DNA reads TGTGCCAGCAGTTACGCAGGCCGGGAGCAGTTCTTC.

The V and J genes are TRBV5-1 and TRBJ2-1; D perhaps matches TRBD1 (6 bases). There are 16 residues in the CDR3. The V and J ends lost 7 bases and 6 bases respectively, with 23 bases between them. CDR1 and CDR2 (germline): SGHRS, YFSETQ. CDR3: CASAAWTGGSGNEQFF. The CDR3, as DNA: TGCGCCAGCGCGGCTTGGACTGGGGGCAGTGGCAATGAGCAGTTCTTC.

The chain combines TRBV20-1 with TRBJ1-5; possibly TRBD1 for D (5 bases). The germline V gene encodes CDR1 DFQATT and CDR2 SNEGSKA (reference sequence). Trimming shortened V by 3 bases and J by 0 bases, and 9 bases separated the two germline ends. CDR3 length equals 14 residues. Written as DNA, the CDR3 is TGCAGTGCTAGTACAGGTTATAGCAATCAGCCCCAGCATTTT. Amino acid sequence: CSASTGYSNQPQHF.

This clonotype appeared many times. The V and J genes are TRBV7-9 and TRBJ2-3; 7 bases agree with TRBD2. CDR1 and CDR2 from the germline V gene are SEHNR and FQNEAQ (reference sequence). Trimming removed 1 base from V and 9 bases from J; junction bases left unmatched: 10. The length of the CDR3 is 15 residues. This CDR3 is CASSLGSGAEETQYF. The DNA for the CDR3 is TGTGCCAGCAGCTTAGGCAGCGGGGCAGAGGAAACGCAGTATTTT.

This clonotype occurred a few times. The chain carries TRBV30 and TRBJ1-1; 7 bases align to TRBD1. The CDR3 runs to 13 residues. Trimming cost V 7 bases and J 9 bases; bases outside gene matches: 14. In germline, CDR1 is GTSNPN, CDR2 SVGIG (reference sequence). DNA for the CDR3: TGTGCCTCCGATCCGCCTACAGGGGTGCAAGCTTTCTTT. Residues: CASDPPTGVQAFF.

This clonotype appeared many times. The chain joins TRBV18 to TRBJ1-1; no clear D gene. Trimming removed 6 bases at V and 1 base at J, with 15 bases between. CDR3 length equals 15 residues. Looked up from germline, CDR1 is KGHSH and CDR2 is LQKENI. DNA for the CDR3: TGTGCCAGCTCCCCCTCGGTTGCAGGGAACACTGAAGCTTTCTTT. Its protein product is CASSPSVAGNTEAFF.

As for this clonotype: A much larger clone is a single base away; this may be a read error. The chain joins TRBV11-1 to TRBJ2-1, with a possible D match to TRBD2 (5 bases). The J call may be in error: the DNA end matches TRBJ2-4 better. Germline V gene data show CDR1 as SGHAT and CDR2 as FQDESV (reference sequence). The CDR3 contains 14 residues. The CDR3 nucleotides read TGTGCCAGCAACTTAGAGGGTTCATGGAACATTCAGTACTTC. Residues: CASNLEGSWNIQYF.

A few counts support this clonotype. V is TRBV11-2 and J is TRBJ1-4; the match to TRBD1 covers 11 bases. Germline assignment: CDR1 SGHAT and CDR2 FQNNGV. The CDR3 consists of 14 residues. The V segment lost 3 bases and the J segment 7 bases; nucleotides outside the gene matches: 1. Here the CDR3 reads CASSLGTGGEKLFF. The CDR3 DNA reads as TGTGCCAGCAGCTTGGGGACAGGGGGTGAAAAACTGTTTTTT.

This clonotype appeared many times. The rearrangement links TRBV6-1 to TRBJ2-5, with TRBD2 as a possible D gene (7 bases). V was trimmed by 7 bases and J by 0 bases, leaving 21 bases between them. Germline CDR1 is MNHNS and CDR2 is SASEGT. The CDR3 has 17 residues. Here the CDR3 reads CASTDWGGGGDQETQYF. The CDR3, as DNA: TGTGCCAGCACCGATTGGGGGGGCGGAGGGGACCAAGAGACCCAGTACTTC.

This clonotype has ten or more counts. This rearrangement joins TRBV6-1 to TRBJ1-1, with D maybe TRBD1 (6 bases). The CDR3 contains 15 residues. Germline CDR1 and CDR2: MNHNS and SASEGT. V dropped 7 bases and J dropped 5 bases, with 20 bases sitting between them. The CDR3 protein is CASIKSRGIGTEAFF. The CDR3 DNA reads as TGTGCCAGCATCAAAAGTAGGGGGATAGGGACTGAAGCTTTCTTT.

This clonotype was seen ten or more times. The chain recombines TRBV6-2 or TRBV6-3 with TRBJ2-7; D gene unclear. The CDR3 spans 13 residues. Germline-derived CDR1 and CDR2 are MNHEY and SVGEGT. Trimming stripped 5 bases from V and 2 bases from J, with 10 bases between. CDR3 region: CASSVAEPYEQYF. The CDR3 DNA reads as TGTGCCAGCAGTGTGGCGGAGCCCTACGAGCAGTACTTC.

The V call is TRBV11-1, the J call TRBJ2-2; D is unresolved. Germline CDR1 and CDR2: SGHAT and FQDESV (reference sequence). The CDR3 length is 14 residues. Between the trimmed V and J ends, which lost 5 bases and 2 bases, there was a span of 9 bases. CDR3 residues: CASSVNRNTGELFF. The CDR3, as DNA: TGTGCCAGCAGCGTGAACAGAAACACCGGGGAGCTGTTTTTT.

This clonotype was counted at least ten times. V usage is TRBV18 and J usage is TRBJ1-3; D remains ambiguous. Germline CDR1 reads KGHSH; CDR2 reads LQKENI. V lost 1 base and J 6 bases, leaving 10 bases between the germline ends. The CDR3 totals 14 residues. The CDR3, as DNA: TGTGCCAGCTCACCACGAGGCGGCGAAAACACCATATATTTT. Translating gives CASSPRGGENTIYF.